This passage covers 22 T cell receptor beta chains from one sample sequenced in a study of T cell clonality in common variable immunodeficiency. Sequencing was performed with immunoSEQ multiplex PCR; in TCRdb, only in-frame clones are kept and a portion is missing. The sample was found to contain tens of thousands of clones, and every one recurs. Points from the study as a whole: Reportedly, TCR beta sequences from common variable immunodeficiency showed fewer deletions and N-nucleotide insertions.

The antigens for these receptors are not known. Sequencing was performed on peripheral blood mononuclear cells. All receptors derive from a human donor with common variable immunodeficiency.

This clone was detected many times. The CDR3 end falls 3 residues outside the read, so it is completed with the germline J gene. This chain uses TRBV20-1 with TRBJ2-1, with 7 bases identical to TRBD2. Germline CDR1 reads DFQATT; CDR2 reads SNEGSKA (reference sequence). Trimming took 5 bases from V and 4 from J; bases not matched to a gene: 11. CDR3 length: 15 residues. Incomplete CDR3 DNA: TGCAGTGCTCGAGCCAGCGGGAAAATTTACAATGAG. Protein product: CSARASGKIYNE. The CDR3 in its entirety is CSARASGKIYNEQFF.

Worth noting for this clone: The observed sequence ends 3 residues before the CDR3 terminus, with the missing tail filled in from the germline J gene. The rearrangement joins TRBV7-2 to TRBJ2-3; D not resolved. The CDR3 sequence is 14 residues long. V lost 3 bases and J 4 bases, leaving 11 bases between the germline ends. Germline CDR1 is SGHTA and CDR2 is FQGNSA. The DNA read from the CDR3 is TGTGCCAGCAGCTTGGGCGCTTTAGCAGATACG. Translated: CASSLGALADT. From start to end, the CDR3 is CASSLGALADTQYF.

This clone has a count of ten or more. The CDR3 end lies 3 residues beyond the end of the read and is filled in from the germline J gene. The chain recombines TRBV5-4 with TRBJ2-5; TRBD2 matches at 13 bases. Trimming took 2 bases from V and 4 from J; bases not matched to a gene: 5. The length of the CDR3 is 16 residues. Germline V lookup: CDR1 SGHNT, CDR2 YYREEE (reference sequence). The chain's CDR3 is CASSFTSGRAAETQYF. The part of the CDR3 DNA that was read is TGTGCCAGCAGCTTTACTAGCGGGAGGGCCGCAGAGACC.

This clone was seen repeatedly, ten times or more. The CDR3 extends 3 residues past the end of the read, so its final part is completed from the germline J gene. The chain has TRBV29-1 and TRBJ2-3; possibly TRBD1 for D (5 bases). The germline V and J ends were trimmed by 3 bases and 3 bases, with 13 bases remaining between them. The CDR3 has 14 residues. CDR1 and CDR2 (germline): SQVTM, ANQGSEA. CDR3 protein: CSVEIRAQTDTQYF. The CDR3 bases that were read are TGCAGCGTTGAGATCAGGGCCCAAACAGATACG.

The sample holds many counts of this clone. The read halts 3 residues ahead of the CDR3 end, with the missing end drawn from the germline J gene. The chain combines TRBV7-3 with TRBJ2-1, with 9 bases that match TRBD2. The CDR3 length is 15 residues. Germline CDR1 SGHTA, CDR2 FQGTGA. V trimming: 6 bases; J trimming: 0 bases; junction bases outside the gene matches: 3. CDR3 bases read: TGTGCCAGCAGTAGGACTAGCGACTCCTACAATGAG. Protein: CASSRTSDSYNE. The complete CDR3 protein is CASSRTSDSYNEQFF. Combining the CDR3 with reference TRBV7-3 and TRBJ2-1 gives the whole variable domain GAGVSQTPSNKVTEKGKYVELRCDPISGHTALYWYRQSLGQGPEFLIYFQGTGAADDSGLPNDRFFAVRPEGSVSTLKIQRTERGDSAVYLCASSRTSDSYNEQFFGPGTRLTVL.

In the case of this clone: The read is 3 residues too short to cover the CDR3 end, so that end is filled in from the germline J gene. This chain connects TRBV7-9 to TRBJ1-5, with TRBD1 as a possible D gene (6 bases). V was pared by 6 bases and J by 1 base, with 10 bases between. CDR1 and CDR2 (germline): SEHNR, FQNEAQ (reference sequence). This CDR3 spans 14 amino acids. The CDR3 bases that were read are TGTGCCAGCAGTTGGACAGCCAGCAATCAGCCC. Residues: CASSWTASNQP. The CDR3 reads in full as CASSWTASNQPQHF.

This clone was seen ten or more times. Read coverage stops 3 residues before the CDR3 terminus; the germline J gene supplies the remainder. This chain links TRBV7-3 with TRBJ2-5, with TRBD2 matching 9 bases. This CDR3 spans 16 amino acids. V lost 5 bases and J lost 5; bases outside the gene matches: 12. The germline CDR1 and CDR2 sequences are SGHTA and FQGTGA. CDR3 bases read: TGTGCCAGCAGCCCCGTGGGGGGGACTAGCCTGGAGACC. Translated: CASSPVGGTSLET. The entire CDR3 reads CASSPVGGTSLETQYF.

This clone came up many times. The CDR3 extends 3 residues past the end of the read, so its final part is completed from the germline J gene. This rearrangement joins TRBV11-3 to TRBJ2-1, with 9 bases fitting TRBD2. After removal of 5 bases from V and 8 bases from J, the junction contained 7 bases not matched to a gene. Germline values: CDR1 SGHNT, CDR2 YENEEA. The CDR3 covers 14 residues. CDR3 sequence reads: CASSLSGRSDEQFF. The part of the CDR3 DNA that was read is TGTGCCAGCAGCCTTAGCGGGAGATCGGATGAG.

This clone was seen ten or more times. The read falls 3 residues short of the CDR3 end, and the missing part is taken from the germline J gene. This chain uses TRBV5-4 with TRBJ2-3; possible D gene TRBD2, 5 bases. The CDR3 is made up of 13 amino acids. Trimming cost V 4 bases and J 6 bases, with 12 bases left between them. CDR1 is SGHNT, CDR2 YYREEE, per germline (reference sequence). The sequenced CDR3 bases are TGTGCCAGCAGCCCCAGACCGGGGGATACG. This translates into CASSPRPGDT. The complete CDR3 sequence is CASSPRPGDTQYF.

This clone was counted at least ten times. The read terminates 3 residues before the CDR3 end, so the remaining end is supplied by the germline J gene. The chain uses TRBV7-9 and TRBJ2-7; 9 bases fit TRBD2. Germline values: CDR1 SEHNR, CDR2 FQNEAQ (reference sequence). The CDR3 consists of 15 residues. V gave up 5 bases and J gave up 3 bases; unmatched junction bases: 8. CDR3 in amino acids: CASSRSGRFDYEQYF. CDR3 DNA (partial): TGTGCCAGCAGCCGCAGCGGGAGGTTCGACTACGAG.

In its sample, this clone is medium-sized. The read terminates 3 residues before the CDR3 end, so the remaining end is supplied by the germline J gene. The V call is TRBV20-1, the J call TRBJ2-4; D unclear. The CDR3 has 14 amino acids. Trimming cost V 0 bases and J 0 bases, with 6 bases left between them. CDR1 is DFQATT, CDR2 SNEGSKA, per germline (reference sequence). CDR3 residues: CSARDTLAKNIQYF. The part of the CDR3 DNA that was read is TGCAGTGCTAGAGACACTTTAGCCAAAAACATT.

For this clone: The read ends 3 residues before the CDR3 terminus; that terminus is restored from the germline J gene. The chain uses TRBV30 and TRBJ1-1; D gene uncertain. Trimming took off 8 bases at V and 1 base at J, with 23 bases between the two ends. The CDR3 consists of 16 residues. CDR1 is GTSNPN and CDR2 is SVGIG in the germline V gene (reference sequence). The CDR3: CASSRDPLVRNTEAFF. Incomplete CDR3 DNA: TGTGCCAGTAGCCGTGACCCTTTAGTGAGGAACACTGAA.

This clone was detected only a few times. The CDR3 is cut off 3 residues early in the read; its end comes from the germline J gene. The J gene is TRBJ2-7, the V gene TRBV19; no clear D. Germline V lookup: CDR1 LNHDA, CDR2 SQIVND (reference sequence). CDR3 length: 17 residues. V was shortened by 2 bases and J by 1 base, with 18 bases between the two germline ends. CDR3 residues: CASSILRLQTNSYEQYF. The sequenced part of the CDR3 DNA is TGTGCCAGTAGTATATTGCGACTCCAAACTAATTCCTACGAG.

This clone has ten or more counts. The CDR3 is cut off 3 residues early in the read; its end comes from the germline J gene. The chain carries TRBV3-1 (or the pseudogene TRBV3-2) and TRBJ2-3; TRBD1 matches 7 bases. The germline V gene has CDR1 LGHDT and CDR2 YNNKEL (reference sequence). V shed 5 bases and J 3 bases; nucleotides not matched to a gene: 2. This CDR3 is built from 13 residues. The chain's CDR3 is CASSSRGTDTQYF. The DNA read from the CDR3 is TGTGCCAGCAGCAGCAGGGGGACAGATACG.

A word on this clone: The read falls 3 residues short of the CDR3 end, and the missing part is taken from the germline J gene. V usage is TRBV19 and J usage is TRBJ2-4; 7 nucleotides agree with TRBD1. Germline V CDR1 and CDR2: LNHDA, SQIVND (reference sequence). The V segment lost 5 bases and the J segment 2 bases; nucleotides outside the gene matches: 18. This CDR3 spans 19 amino acids. The DNA read from the CDR3 is TGTGCCAGTAGTCTACACAGGGGAAGGAGCTATAGCCCCAAAAACATT. This translates into CASSLHRGRSYSPKNI. The full CDR3 reads CASSLHRGRSYSPKNIQYF.

This clone has a handful of counts. This likely came from a read error, as a far larger clone is one base away. The read terminates 3 residues before the CDR3 end, so the remaining end is supplied by the germline J gene. The V and J genes are TRBV5-1 and TRBJ2-7; 7 nucleotides agree with TRBD1. CDR3 length: 14 residues. From germline, CDR1 is SGHRS and CDR2 YFSETQ. The junction had 7 bases not matched to a gene; V was cut back by 2 bases and J by 5 bases. The DNA read from the CDR3 is TGCGCCAGCAGCTTTGGACACAGGGGCGACGAG. It translates to CASSFGHRGDE. The whole CDR3 region reads CASSFGHRGDEQYF.

This clone was found many times. Coverage ceases 3 residues before the CDR3 finishes, and the germline J gene fills in the end. The V gene is TRBV7-3, the J gene TRBJ2-2; D gene ambiguous. CDR1 is SGHTA and CDR2 is FQGTGA in the germline V gene. The CDR3 runs to 12 residues. With 3 bases removed from V and 6 bases from J, the gap between germline ends came to 5 bases. The CDR3: CASSFRAGELFF. Partial CDR3 DNA: TGTGCCAGCAGCTTCAGAGCCGGGGAG.

This clone was observed at least ten times. The read finishes 3 residues shy of the CDR3 end, and the germline J gene is used to complete it. The chain carries TRBV6-2 or TRBV6-3 and TRBJ2-1; a weak D match, TRBD2 (6 bases). The germline gives CDR1 MNHEY, CDR2 SVGEGT. V lost 5 bases to trimming and J lost 6 bases, with 14 bases between them. This CDR3 is built from 14 residues. The CDR3 sequence is CASSRLGRGNEQFF. The sequenced part of the CDR3 DNA is TGTGCCAGCAGTCGACTAGGGAGAGGCAATGAG.

This clone showed up many times. The read is 3 residues too short to cover the CDR3 end, so that end is filled in from the germline J gene. The chain recombines TRBV12-3 or TRBV12-4 with TRBJ2-2, with a weak D call TRBD2 (5 bases). Trimming stripped 11 bases from V and 4 bases from J, with 11 bases between. This CDR3 is 12 amino acids long. CDR3 DNA (partial): TGTGCCTTCGGGGTTGGCACCGGGGAG. Translation gives CAFGVGTGE. From start to end, the CDR3 is CAFGVGTGELFF.

A remark on this clone: The read stops 3 residues short of the end of the CDR3; the missing end is completed from the germline J gene. The V and J genes are TRBV7-9 and TRBJ1-6; D uncertain. This CDR3 region has 13 residues. The germline V gene encodes CDR1 SEHNR and CDR2 FQNEAQ (reference sequence). The V gene lost 2 bases and the J gene lost 5 bases, with 4 bases spanning the gap. The part of the CDR3 DNA that was read is TGTGCCAGCAGCTTACAGGATAATTCACCC. Its translation is CASSLQDNSP. The whole CDR3 protein is CASSLQDNSPLHF. Complete variable domain (other parts from reference TRBV7-9 and TRBJ1-6): DTGVSQNPRHKITKRGQNVTFRCDPISEHNRLYWYRQTLGQGPEFLTYFQNEAQLEKSRLLSDRFSAERPKGSFSTLEIQRTEQGDSAMYLCASSLQDNSPLHFGNGTRLTVT.

This clone was seen at least ten times. The CDR3 end falls 3 residues outside the read, so it is completed with the germline J gene. This chain connects TRBV5-1 to TRBJ1-1; TRBD1 matches at 11 bases. The CDR3 is 16 amino acids. The germline V gene has CDR1 SGHRS and CDR2 YFSETQ. The covered CDR3 bases are TGCGCCAGCAGCCCCCCTCTTGGGACAGGGGGGACGGAA. Translation gives CASSPPLGTGGTE. The complete CDR3 sequence is CASSPPLGTGGTEAFF.

This clone was counted ten times or more. The CDR3 is CASSLVGAGADEQYF. The CDR3 bases that were read are TGTGCCAGCAGCTTAGTTGGGGCGGGGGCGGACGAG. This sequence joins TRBV11-3 and TRBJ2-7, with D possibly matching TRBD2 (7 bases). The CDR3 end falls 3 residues outside the read, so it is completed with the germline J gene. The germline V gene encodes CDR1 SGHNT and CDR2 YENEEA. The CDR3 has 15 amino acids. V shed 1 base and J shed 5 bases, with 15 bases lying between them.